This T cell receptor beta chain was recorded in a study of blood T cell repertoires in COVID-19 (dated by TCRdb to 2019 to 2021). Describing the broader study: Collaborator samples came from the United States, Italy and Spain and covered acute and convalescent phases of COVID-19. The material from the prospective study consisted of cDNA or gDNA derived from T cells, B-cell-depleted T cells, or PBMCs. Deeply sampled blood TCRbeta repertoires from subjects exposed to, actively infected with, or recovered from COVID-19 were included in the dataset. A freely available public database, intended as a resource for researchers studying the immune response to SARS-CoV-2, is where the repertoires were released. The samples were drawn from the first 160 participants of the ongoing ImmuneRACE study and from 1,254 subjects provided by 6 global collaborators. Nearly every sample came with metadata listing a de-identified subject ID, COVID-19 status, age in years and sex. Where HLA class I and class II types were available, the types were taken from metadata supplied by the sample provider, not from assay-based typing. The paper as a whole reports these results and caveats: The amount of clinical and demographic metadata varied by source and participant and was provided uncurated.

One collaborating source in Seattle enrolled patients while the patients were actively infected and followed the patients over time throughout the course of disease. Whole blood was collected in K2EDTA tubes by collaborating institutions according to the institutions' own protocols. For TCRbeta analysis, collaborator samples were shipped as frozen whole blood, as isolated PBMCs, or as DNA extracted from either sample type. The immunoSEQ Assay, a bias-controlled multiplex PCR, was used to amplify TCRbeta CDR3 regions from genomic DNA. The original pipeline was this. The number of nucleated cells in each sample was estimated from the amplification of reference gene primers within the assay. To quantify the absolute abundance of each unique TCRbeta CDR3 rearrangement, sequence reads were collapsed and filtered. For each sample, productive Simpson clonality was calculated as the square root of Simpson's diversity index across productive rearrangements. TCRdb stores this immuneACCESS table with in-frame sequences only. Part of the clones is absent; in the studies checked, under half of the shortfall reflects unresolved V genes, and no reason is known for the rest. V, J and clone size derive from that table, while D and trimming were established from the DNA sequence. For this sample the table gives 250,000 to 400,000 clones, of which around 88% were detected only once. The top ten constitute approximately 1.6% of the sample.

Trimmed from V: 2 bases; trimmed from J: 1 base; junction bases lacking a gene match: 0. There are 14 amino acids in the CDR3, from cysteine to phenylalanine inclusive. Solely the CDR3 DNA is kept, with 42 bases framed from the first base. CDR1 and CDR2 are read off the germline V gene as SGHDT and YYEEEE. Comments on this clone: Its antigen remains undetermined. It has no much larger one-base neighbor in the sample; base qualities were not kept.

The sample was peripheral blood. The clonotype comes from a woman aged 25 to 45 with COVID-19, enrolled during active disease. The sequence links TRBV5-6 to TRBJ1-5, with TRBD1 identical over 7 junction bases. The nucleotide sequence is TGTGCCAGCAGCTTACAGGGGAGCAATCAGCCCCAGCATTTT. Its amino acids are CASSLQGSNQPQHF.